This TCR beta chain was sequenced during a study of blood T cells in healthy people across ages. Next came a second PCR, run for about 7 to 12 cycles, which used a sample-barcoded 5' primer along with a J-beta primer mix. TCRdb used MiXCR to reprocess the 5' RACE reads, holding one entry per CDR3 protein. The sample has approximately 1.5 million distinct CDR3 sequences, roughly 43% seen once. Germline CDR1 MNHNY, CDR2 SVGAGI (reference sequence). Trimming removed 6 bases from V and 1 base from J, with 12 bases in between. The CDR3 is 14 residues long. This clonotype was detected once. Its cognate antigen is unknown. Study findings and constraints: Changes seen in expanded clonotypes were possibly confounded by donor CMV status left unknown. There was a strong correlation between TCR beta diversity and naive T cell percentage. Whereas aged donors had fewer naive CD4+ cells, long-lived donors had more of them and higher diversity.

The rearrangement links TRBV6-6 to TRBJ2-5, with D possibly TRBD2 on 5 matching bases. Sequenced input: blood. The sequence derives from a woman between 18 and 29 years old in good health. The CDR3 DNA is TGTGCCAGCAGGTTCCTGAGGGCCCAAGAGACCCAGTACTTC. Encoded protein: CASRFLRAQETQYF.